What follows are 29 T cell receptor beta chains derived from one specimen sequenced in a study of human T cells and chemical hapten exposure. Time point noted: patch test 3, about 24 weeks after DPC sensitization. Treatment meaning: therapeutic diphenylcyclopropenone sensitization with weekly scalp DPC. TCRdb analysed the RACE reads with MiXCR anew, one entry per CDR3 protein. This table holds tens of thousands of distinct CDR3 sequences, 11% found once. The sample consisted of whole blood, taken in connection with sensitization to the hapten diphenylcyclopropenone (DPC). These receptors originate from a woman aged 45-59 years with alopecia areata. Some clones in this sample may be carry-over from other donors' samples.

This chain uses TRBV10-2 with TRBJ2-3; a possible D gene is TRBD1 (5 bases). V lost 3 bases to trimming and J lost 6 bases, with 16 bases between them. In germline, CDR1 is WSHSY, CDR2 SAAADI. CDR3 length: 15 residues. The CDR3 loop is CASSDRRQGSDTQYF. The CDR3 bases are TGCGCCAGCAGTGATCGACGTCAGGGAAGCGATACGCAGTATTTT.

This CDR3 is CASSSSSGGTSRAYNEQFF. The CDR3 bases are TGTGCCAGCAGTTCGTCTAGCGGGGGAACTAGCCGGGCCTACAATGAGCAGTTCTTC. This sequence joins TRBV2 and TRBJ2-1, with 10 bases matching TRBD2. The ends lost 5 bases at V and 2 bases at J; junction bases unmatched: 15. Germline V gives CDR1 SNHLY, CDR2 FYNNEI. CDR3 size: 19 residues.

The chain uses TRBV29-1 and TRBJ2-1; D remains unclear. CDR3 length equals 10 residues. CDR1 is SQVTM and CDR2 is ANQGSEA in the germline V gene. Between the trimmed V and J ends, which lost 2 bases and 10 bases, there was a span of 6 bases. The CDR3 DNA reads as TGCAGCGTTGAATGGGAAGAGCAGTTCTTC. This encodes CSVEWEEQFF.

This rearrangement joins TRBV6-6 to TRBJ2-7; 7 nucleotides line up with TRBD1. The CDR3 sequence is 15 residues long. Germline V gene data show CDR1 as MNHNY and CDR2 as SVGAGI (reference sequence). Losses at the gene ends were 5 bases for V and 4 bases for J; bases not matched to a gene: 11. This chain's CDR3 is CASSTRDRQLYEQYF. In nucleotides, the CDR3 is TGTGCCAGCAGTACTCGGGACAGACAATTATACGAGCAGTACTTC.

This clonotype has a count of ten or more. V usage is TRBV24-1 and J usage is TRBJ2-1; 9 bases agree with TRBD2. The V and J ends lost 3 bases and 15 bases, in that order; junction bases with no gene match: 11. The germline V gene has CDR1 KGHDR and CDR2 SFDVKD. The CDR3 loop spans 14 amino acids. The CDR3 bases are TGTGCCACCAGTGATCGTACTGGGACTAGCAGGCGGTTCTTC. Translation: CATSDRTGTSRRFF.

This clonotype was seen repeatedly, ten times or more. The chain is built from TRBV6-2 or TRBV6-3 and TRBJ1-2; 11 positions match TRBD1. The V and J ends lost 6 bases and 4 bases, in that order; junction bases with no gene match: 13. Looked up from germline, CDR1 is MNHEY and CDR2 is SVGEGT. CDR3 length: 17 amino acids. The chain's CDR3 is CASSPNPWTGGVYGYTF. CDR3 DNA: TGTGCCAGCAGCCCAAACCCTTGGACAGGGGGCGTCTATGGCTACACCTTC.

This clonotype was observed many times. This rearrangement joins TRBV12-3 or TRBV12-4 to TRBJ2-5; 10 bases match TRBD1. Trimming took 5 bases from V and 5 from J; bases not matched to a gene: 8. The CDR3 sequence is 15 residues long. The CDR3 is CASSAGTGVLETQYF. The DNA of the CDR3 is TGTGCCAGCAGTGCCGGGACAGGGGTTTTGGAGACCCAGTACTTC.

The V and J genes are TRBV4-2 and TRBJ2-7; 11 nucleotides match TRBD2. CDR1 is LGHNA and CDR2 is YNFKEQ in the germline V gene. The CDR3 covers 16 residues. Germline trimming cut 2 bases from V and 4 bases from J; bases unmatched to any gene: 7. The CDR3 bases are TGTGCCAGCAGCCAACCCCTAGCGGGAGGCCCATACGAGCAGTACTTC. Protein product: CASSQPLAGGPYEQYF.

The CDR3 coding sequence is TGTGCCAGCAGTTCCCCTGGGGTCCTGGGGGGCAATCAGCCCCAGCATTTT. Its protein is CASSSPGVLGGNQPQHF. The chain carries TRBV28 and TRBJ1-5; TRBD1 is a possible D gene (5 bases). This CDR3 contains 17 residues. Per the germline V gene, CDR1 is MDHEN and CDR2 is SYDVKM. Trimming removed 4 bases from V and 2 bases from J, with 18 bases in between.

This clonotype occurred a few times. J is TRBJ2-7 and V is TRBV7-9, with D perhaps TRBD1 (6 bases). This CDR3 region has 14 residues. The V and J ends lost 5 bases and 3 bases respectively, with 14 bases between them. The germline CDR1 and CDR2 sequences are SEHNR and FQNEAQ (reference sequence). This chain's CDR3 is CASSAEHRDYEQYF. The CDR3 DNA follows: TGTGCCAGCAGCGCCGAGCACAGGGACTACGAGCAGTACTTC.

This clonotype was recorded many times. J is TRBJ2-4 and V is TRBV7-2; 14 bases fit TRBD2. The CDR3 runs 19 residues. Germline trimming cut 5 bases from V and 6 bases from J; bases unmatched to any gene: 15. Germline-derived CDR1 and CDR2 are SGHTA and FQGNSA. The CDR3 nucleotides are TGTGCCAGCAGCGACCCAGTGACTAGCGGGGGGGCCCAGGGAAACATTCAGTACTTC. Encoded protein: CASSDPVTSGGAQGNIQYF.

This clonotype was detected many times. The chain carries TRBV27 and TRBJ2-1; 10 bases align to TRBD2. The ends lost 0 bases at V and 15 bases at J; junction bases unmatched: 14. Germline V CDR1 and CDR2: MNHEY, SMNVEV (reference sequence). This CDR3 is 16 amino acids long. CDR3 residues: CASSLSPASGSPVMFF. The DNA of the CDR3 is TGTGCCAGCAGTTTATCTCCGGCTAGCGGGAGTCCCGTTATGTTCTTC.

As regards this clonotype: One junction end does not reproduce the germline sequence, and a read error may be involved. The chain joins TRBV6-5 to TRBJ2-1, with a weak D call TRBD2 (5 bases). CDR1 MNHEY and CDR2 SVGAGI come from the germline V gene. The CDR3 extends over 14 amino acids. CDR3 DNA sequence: TGTGCCAGCAGTTACGAGGGAGACTACAAAGAGCAGTTCTTC. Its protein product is CASSYEGDYKEQFF.

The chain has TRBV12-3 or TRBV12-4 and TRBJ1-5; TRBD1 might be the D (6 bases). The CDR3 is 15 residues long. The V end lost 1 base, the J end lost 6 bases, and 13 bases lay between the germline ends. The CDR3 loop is CASSLGLQGGQPQHF. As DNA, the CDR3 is TGTGCCAGCAGTTTAGGGTTACAGGGTGGTCAGCCCCAGCATTTT.

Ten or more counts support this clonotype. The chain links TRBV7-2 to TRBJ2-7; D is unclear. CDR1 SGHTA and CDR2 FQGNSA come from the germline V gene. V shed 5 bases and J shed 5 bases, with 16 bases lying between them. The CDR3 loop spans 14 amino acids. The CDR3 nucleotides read TGTGCCAGCAGCCCCCAAGGGCTTATGAACGAGCAGTACTTC. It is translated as CASSPQGLMNEQYF. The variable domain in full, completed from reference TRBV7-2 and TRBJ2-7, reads GAGVSQSPSNKVTEKGKDVELRCDPISGHTALYWYRQSLGQGLEFLIYFQGNSAPDKSGLPSDRFSAERTGGSVSTLTIQRTQQEDSAVYLCASSPQGLMNEQYFGPGTRLTVT.

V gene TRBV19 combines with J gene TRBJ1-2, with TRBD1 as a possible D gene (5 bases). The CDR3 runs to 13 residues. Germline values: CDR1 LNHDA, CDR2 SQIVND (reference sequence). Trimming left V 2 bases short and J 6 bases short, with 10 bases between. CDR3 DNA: TGTGCCAGTAGTATATGGCAGGGCAATGGCTACACCTTC. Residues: CASSIWQGNGYTF.

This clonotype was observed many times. CDR3 region: CSALIAYEQYF. The DNA for the CDR3 is TGCAGTGCATTGATTGCCTACGAGCAGTACTTC. This sequence joins TRBV20-1 and TRBJ2-7; D ambiguous. V gave up 6 bases and J gave up 2 bases, with 8 bases separating them. This CDR3 region has 11 residues. The germline V gene has CDR1 DFQATT and CDR2 SNEGSKA (reference sequence).

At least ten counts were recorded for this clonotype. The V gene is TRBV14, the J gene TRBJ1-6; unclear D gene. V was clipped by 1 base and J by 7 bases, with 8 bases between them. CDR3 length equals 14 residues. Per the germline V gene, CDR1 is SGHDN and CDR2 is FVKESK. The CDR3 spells CASSQVRRNSPLHF. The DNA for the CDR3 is TGTGCCAGCAGCCAAGTCAGGAGGAATTCACCCCTCCACTTT.

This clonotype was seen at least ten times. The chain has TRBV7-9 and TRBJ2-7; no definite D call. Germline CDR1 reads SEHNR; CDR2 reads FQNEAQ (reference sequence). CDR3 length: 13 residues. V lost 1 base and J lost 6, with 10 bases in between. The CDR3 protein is CASSLGPRSEQYF. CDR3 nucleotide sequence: TGTGCCAGCAGCTTAGGCCCTCGGTCCGAGCAGTACTTC.

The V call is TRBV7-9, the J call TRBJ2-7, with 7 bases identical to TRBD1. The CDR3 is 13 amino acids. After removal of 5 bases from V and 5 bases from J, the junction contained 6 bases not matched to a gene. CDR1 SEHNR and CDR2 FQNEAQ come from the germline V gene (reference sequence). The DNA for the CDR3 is TGTGCCAGCAGCCATGACAGGGACCACGAGCAGTACTTC. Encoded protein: CASSHDRDHEQYF.

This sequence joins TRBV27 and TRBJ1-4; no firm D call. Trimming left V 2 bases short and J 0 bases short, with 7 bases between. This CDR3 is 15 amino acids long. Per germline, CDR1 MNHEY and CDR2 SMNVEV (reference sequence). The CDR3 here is CASSLRTSTNEKLFF. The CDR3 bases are TGTGCCAGCAGTTTAAGGACGTCAACTAATGAAAAACTGTTTTTT. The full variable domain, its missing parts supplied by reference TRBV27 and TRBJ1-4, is EAQVTQNPRYLITVTGKKLTVTCSQNMNHEYMSWYRQDPGLGLRQIYYSMNVEVTDKGDVPEGYKVSRKEKRNFPLILESPSPNQTSLYFCASSLRTSTNEKLFFGSGTQLSVL.

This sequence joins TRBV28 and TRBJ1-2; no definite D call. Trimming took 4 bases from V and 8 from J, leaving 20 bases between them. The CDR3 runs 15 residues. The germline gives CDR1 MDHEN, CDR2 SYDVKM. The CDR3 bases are TGTGCCAGCAGTTACGCCGCCGGGCCAACGGAGGGCTACACCTTC. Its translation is CASSYAAGPTEGYTF.

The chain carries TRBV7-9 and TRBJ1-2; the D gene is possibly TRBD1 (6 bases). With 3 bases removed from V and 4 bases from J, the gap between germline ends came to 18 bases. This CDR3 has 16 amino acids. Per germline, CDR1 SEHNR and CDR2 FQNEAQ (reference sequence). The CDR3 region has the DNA TGTGCCAGCAGCTTTCTGGGGGGCCCAGATCCCTATGGCTACACCTTC. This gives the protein CASSFLGGPDPYGYTF.

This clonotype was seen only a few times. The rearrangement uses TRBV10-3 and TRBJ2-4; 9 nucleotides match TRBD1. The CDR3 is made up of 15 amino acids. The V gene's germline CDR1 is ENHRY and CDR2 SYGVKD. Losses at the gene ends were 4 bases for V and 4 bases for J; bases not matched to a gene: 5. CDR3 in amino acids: CAISGGTGSKNIQYF. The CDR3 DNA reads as TGTGCCATCAGTGGTGGGACAGGGAGTAAAAACATTCAGTACTTC.

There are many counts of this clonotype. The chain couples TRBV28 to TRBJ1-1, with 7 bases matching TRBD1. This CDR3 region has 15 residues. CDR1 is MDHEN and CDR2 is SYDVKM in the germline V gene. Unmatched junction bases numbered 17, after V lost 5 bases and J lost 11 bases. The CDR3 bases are TGTGCCAGCAGTCCCTCGATTCAGGGGGGGAAGAGGGCTTTCTTT. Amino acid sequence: CASSPSIQGGKRAFF. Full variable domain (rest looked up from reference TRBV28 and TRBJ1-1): DVKVTQSSRYLVKRTGEKVFLECVQDMDHENMFWYRQDPGLGLRLIYFSYDVKMKEKGDIPEGYSVSREKKERFSLILESASTNQTSMYLCASSPSIQGGKRAFFGQGTRLTVV.

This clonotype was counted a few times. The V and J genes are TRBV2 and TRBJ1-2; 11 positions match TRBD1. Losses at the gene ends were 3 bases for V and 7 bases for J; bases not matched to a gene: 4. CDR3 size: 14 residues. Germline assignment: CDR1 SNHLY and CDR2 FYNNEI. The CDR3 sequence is CASSEGTGGPGYTF. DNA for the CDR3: TGTGCCAGCAGTGAGGGGACAGGGGGGCCTGGCTACACCTTC.

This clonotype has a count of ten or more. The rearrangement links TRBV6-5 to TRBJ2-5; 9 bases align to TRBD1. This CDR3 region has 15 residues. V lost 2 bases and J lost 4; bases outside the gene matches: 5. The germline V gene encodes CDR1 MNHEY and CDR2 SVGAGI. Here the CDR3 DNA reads TGTGCCAGCAGTTACCCGGGACAGGGTCCAGAGACCCAGTACTTC. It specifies CASSYPGQGPETQYF.

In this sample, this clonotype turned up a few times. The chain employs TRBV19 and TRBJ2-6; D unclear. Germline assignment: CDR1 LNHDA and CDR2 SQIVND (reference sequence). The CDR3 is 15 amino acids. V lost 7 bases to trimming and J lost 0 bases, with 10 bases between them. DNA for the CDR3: TGTGCCAGTACGGCTCCGAACTCTGGGGCCAACGTCCTGACTTTC. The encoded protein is CASTAPNSGANVLTF.

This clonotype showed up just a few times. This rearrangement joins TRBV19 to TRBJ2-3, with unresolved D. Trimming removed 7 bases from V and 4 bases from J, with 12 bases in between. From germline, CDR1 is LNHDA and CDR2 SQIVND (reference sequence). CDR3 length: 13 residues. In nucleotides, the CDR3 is TGTGCCAGTAACCGGGCTGGTGCAGATACGCAGTATTTT. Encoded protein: CASNRAGADTQYF. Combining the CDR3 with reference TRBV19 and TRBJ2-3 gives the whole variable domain DGGITQSPKYLFRKEGQNVTLSCEQNLNHDAMYWYRQDPGQGLRLIYYSQIVNDFQKGDIAEGYSVSREKKESFPLTVTSAQKNPTAFYLCASNRAGADTQYFGPGTRLTVL.